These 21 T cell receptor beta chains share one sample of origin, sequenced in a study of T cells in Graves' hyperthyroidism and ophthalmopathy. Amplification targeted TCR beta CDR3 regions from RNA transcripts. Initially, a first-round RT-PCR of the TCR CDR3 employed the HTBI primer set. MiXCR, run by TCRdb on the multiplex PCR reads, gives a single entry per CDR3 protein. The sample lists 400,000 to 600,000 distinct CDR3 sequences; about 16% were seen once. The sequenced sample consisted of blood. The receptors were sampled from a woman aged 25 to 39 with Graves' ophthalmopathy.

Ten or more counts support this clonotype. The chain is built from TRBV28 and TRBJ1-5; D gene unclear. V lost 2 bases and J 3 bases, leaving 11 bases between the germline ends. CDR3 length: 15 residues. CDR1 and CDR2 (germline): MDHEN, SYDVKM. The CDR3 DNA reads TGTGCCAGCAGTTTAACAGCCTCTCTCAATCAGCCCCAGCATTTT. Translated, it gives CASSLTASLNQPQHF.

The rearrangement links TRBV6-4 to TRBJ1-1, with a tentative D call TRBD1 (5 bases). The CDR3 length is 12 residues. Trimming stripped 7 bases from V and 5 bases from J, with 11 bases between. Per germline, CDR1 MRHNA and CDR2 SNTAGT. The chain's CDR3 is CASKGILTEAFF. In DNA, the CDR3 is TGTGCCAGCAAGGGGATTTTGACTGAAGCTTTCTTT.

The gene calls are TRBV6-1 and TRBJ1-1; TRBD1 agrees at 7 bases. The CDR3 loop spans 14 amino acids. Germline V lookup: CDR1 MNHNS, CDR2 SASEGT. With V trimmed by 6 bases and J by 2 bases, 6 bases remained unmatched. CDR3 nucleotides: TGTGCCAGCAGGGCCGGGACAGCTAACACTGAAGCTTTCTTT. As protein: CASRAGTANTEAFF.

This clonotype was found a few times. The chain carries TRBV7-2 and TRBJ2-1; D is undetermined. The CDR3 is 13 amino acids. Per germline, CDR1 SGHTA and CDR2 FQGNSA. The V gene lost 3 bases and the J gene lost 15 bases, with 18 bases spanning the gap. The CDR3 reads CASSFSTQLGPFF. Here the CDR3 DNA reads TGTGCCAGCAGCTTCTCGACCCAACTGGGTCCGTTCTTC.

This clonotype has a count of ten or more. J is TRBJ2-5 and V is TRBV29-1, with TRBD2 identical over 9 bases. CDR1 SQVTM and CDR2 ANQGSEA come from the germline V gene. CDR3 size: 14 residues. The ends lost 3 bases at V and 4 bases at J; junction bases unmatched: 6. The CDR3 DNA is TGCAGCGTTGAGGTAGCGGGAGTAGGAGAGACCCAGTACTTC. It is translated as CSVEVAGVGETQYF. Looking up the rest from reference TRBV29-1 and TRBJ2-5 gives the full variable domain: SAVISQKPSRDICQRGTSLTIQCQVDSQVTMMFWYRQQPGQSLTLIATANQGSEATYESGFVIDKFPISRPNLTFSTLTVSNMSPEDSSIYLCSVEVAGVGETQYFGPGTRLLVL.

The CDR3 protein is CASSLLQGAGGELFF. CDR3 coding DNA: TGTGCCAGCAGTTTACTACAGGGGGCAGGGGGGGAGCTGTTTTTT. The chain employs TRBV27 and TRBJ2-2, with 9 bases lining up with TRBD1. J was trimmed by 8 bases and V by 2 bases; bases with no gene match: 6. CDR1 and CDR2 from the germline V gene are MNHEY and SMNVEV (reference sequence). The length of the CDR3 is 15 residues.

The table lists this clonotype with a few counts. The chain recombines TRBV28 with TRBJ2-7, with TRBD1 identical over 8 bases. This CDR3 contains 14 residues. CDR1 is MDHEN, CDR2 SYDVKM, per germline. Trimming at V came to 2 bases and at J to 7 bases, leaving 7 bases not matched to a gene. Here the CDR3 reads CASSLGQGAWEQYF. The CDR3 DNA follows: TGTGCCAGCAGTTTAGGGCAGGGGGCTTGGGAGCAGTACTTC.

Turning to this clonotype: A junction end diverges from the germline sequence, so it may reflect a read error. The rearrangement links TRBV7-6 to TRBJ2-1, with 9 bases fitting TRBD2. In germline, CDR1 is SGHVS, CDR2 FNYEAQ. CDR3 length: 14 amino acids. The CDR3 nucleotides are TGTGCCAGCAGCCCTAGCGGGGTGCGGAATGCGCAGTTCTTC. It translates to CASSPSGVRNAQFF.

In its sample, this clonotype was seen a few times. CDR3 protein: CATSDADRARSYNEQFF. DNA of the CDR3: TGTGCCACCAGTGACGCCGACAGGGCAAGGTCCTACAATGAGCAGTTCTTC. The chain has TRBV24-1 and TRBJ2-1; 7 bases fit TRBD1. Germline CDR1 KGHDR, CDR2 SFDVKD. This CDR3 has 17 residues. V lost 4 bases to trimming and J lost 1 base; unmatched junction nucleotides: 9.

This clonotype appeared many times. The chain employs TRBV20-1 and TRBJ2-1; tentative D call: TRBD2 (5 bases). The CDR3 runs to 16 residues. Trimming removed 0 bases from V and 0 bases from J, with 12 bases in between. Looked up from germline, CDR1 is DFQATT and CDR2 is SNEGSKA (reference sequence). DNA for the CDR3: TGCAGTGCTAGAGATTCGGGCGGGTCCTCCTACAATGAGCAGTTCTTC. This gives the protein CSARDSGGSSYNEQFF.

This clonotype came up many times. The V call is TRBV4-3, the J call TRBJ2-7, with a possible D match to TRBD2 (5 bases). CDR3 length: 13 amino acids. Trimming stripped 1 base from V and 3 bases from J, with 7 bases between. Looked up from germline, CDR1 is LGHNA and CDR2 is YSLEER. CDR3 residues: CASSQARGYEQYF. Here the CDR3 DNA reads TGCGCCAGCAGCCAAGCTCGGGGCTACGAGCAGTACTTC.

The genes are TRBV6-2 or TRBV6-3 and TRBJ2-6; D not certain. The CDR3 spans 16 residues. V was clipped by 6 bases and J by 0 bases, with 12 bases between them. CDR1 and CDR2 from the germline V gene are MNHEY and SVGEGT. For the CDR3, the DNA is TGTGCCAGCAGCCTTCGCCGAATCTCTGGGGCCAACGTCCTGACTTTC. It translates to CASSLRRISGANVLTF.

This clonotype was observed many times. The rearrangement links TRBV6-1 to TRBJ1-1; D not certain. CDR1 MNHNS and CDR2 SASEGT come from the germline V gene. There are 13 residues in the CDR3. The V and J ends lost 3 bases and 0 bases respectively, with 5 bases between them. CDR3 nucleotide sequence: TGTGCCAGCAGTGAGACACTGAACACTGAAGCTTTCTTT. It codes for CASSETLNTEAFF.

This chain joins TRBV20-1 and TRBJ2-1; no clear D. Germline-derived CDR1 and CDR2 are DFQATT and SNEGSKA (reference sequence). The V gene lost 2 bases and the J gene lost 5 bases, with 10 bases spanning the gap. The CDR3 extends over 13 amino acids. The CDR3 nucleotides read TGCAGTGCTAGATATACACCCAACAATGAGCAGTTCTTC. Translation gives CSARYTPNNEQFF.

The CDR3 nucleotides read TGTGCCAGCAGTGTACCAGGGGCGAAGAATGAAAAACTGTTTTTT. Translating gives CASSVPGAKNEKLFF. The chain employs TRBV12-3 or TRBV12-4 and TRBJ1-4; TRBD1 is a possible D gene (6 bases). Trimming took 5 bases from V and 5 from J, leaving 15 bases between them. CDR3 length equals 15 residues.

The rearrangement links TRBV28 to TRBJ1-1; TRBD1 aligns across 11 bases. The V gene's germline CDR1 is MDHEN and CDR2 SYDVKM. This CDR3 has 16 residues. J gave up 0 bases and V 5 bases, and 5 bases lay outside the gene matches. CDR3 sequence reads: CASSRMDRGLNTEAFF. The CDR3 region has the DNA TGTGCCAGCAGTCGGATGGACAGGGGGCTGAACACTGAAGCTTTCTTT.

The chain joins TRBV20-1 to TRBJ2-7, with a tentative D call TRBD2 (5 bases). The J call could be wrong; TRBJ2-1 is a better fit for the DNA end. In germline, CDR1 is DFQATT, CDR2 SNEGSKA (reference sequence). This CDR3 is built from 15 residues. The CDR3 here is CSASPGMTPTYEQFF. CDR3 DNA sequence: TGCAGTGCTAGCCCCGGGATGACGCCGACCTACGAGCAGTTCTTC.

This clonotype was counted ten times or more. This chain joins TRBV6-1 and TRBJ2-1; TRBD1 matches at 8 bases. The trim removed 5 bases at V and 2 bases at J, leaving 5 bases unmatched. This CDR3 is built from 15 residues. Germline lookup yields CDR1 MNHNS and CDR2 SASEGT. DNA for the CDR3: TGTGCCAGCAGTATACAGGGGGACCCCTACAATGAGCAGTTCTTC. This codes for CASSIQGDPYNEQFF.

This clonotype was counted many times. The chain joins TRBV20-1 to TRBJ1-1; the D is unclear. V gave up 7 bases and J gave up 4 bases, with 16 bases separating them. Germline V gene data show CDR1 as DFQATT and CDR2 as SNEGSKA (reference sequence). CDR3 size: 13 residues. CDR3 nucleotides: TGCAGTGGTCTCGGTCCGCGGGGCACTGAAGCTTTCTTT. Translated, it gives CSGLGPRGTEAFF.

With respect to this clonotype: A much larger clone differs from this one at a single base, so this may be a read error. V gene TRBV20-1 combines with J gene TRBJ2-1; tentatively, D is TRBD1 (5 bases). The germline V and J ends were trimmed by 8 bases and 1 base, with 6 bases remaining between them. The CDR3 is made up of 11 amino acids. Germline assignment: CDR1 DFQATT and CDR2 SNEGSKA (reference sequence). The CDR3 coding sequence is TGCAGTAGGGGATCCTACAATGAGCAGTTCTTC. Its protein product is CSRGSYNEQFF.

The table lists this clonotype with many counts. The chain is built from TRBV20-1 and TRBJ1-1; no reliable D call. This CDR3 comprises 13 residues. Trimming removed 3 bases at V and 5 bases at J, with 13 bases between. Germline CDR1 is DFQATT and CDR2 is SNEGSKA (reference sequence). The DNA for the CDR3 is TGCAGTGCTAGCGAGATTGACATGACTGAAGCTTTCTTT. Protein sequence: CSASEIDMTEAFF.